This TCR beta chain was obtained from a study of cytomegalovirus exposure and HLA in healthy donors. Both 60 Vbeta primers and 13 Jbeta primers went into the PCR. Sequencing was performed with immunoSEQ multiplex PCR; in TCRdb, only in-frame clones are kept and a portion is missing. Of some 160,000 clones listed, roughly 80% are singletons. Germline lookup yields CDR1 MNHEY and CDR2 SMNVEV (reference sequence). V dropped 5 bases and J dropped 4; count of bases not matched to a gene: 12. CDR3 size: 16 residues. The sequencing input was PBMCs. This chain joins TRBV27 and TRBJ2-7, with TRBD2 identical over 9 bases. This TCR was sampled from a man aged 45-65 years in good health and CMV-seropositive. The CDR3 nucleotides are TGTGCCAGCAGTCCTCGTCGGGCTAGCGGGATTTACGAGCAGTACTTC. Amino acids: CASSPRRASGIYEQYF.